The 30 T cell receptor beta chains given below trace back to one sample, sequenced in a study of T cells expressing NK-cell markers. TCRdb reworked the 5' RACE reads into one entry per CDR3 protein, no DNA. The sample yields about 260,000 distinct CDR3 sequences, of which the top ten take up around 0.4%. Sequences were obtained from blood T cells: a sorted CD56 or NKG2C T cell subset, CD4+ or CD8+ T cells, or bulk PBMC T cells (not recorded which). The receptors were gathered from a man aged 18 to 30 in good health.

The genes are TRBV6-2 or TRBV6-3 and TRBJ1-2. The CDR3 extends over 14 amino acids. Germline V gene data show CDR1 as MNHEY and CDR2 as SVGEGT. CDR3 loop: CASSPAWGDYGYTF.

CDR3 amino acids: CAIQQGTGNEQFF. The rearrangement links TRBV10-3 to TRBJ2-1; TCRdb's D call of TRBD1 is untestable without DNA. CDR3 length equals 13 residues. Looked up from germline, CDR1 is ENHRY and CDR2 is SYGVKD.

The chain employs TRBV2 and TRBJ2-5; TCRdb lists TRBD1, though no DNA is available to test this call. The CDR3 spans 15 residues. Germline V gene sequence: CDR1 SNHLY, CDR2 FYNNEI. CDR3 amino acids: CASTARTGGKETQYF.

The chain couples TRBV12-3 or TRBV12-4 to TRBJ2-3; lacking DNA, the TRBD1 call made by TCRdb goes unchecked. This CDR3 is built from 14 residues. The CDR3 is CASSLEGAEDTQYF.

V gene TRBV3-1 combines with J gene TRBJ2-7; TCRdb lists TRBD2, though no DNA is available to test this call. The CDR3 contains 15 residues. CDR1 is LGHDT, CDR2 YNNKEL, per germline (reference sequence). The chain's CDR3 is CATRGGGFVSYEQYF.

The J gene is TRBJ1-1, the V gene TRBV29-1. CDR1 SQVTM and CDR2 ANQGSEA come from the germline V gene. This CDR3 spans 13 amino acids. The CDR3 protein is CSVAGTMNTEAFF.

This rearrangement joins TRBV11-2 to TRBJ1-2; with no DNA, the TCRdb D assignment of TRBD1 cannot be verified. The germline CDR1 and CDR2 sequences are SGHAT and FQNNGV. This CDR3 has 15 amino acids. The CDR3 sequence is CASSLGGHRNYGYTF.

The chain couples TRBV10-3 to TRBJ2-7; TCRdb's D call, TRBD1, is unchecked because there is no DNA. This CDR3 comprises 16 residues. Germline V CDR1 and CDR2: ENHRY, SYGVKD. The CDR3 reads CAISLRTGFWSYEQYF.

The chain links TRBV7-2 to TRBJ2-1; absent DNA, TCRdb's TRBD1 call cannot be checked. Germline CDR1 is SGHTA and CDR2 is FQGNSA. The CDR3 is 16 amino acids. The chain's CDR3 is CASSLRASPIYNEQFF.

J is TRBJ2-5 and V is TRBV5-8; no DNA is available, so the TRBD1 call from TCRdb remains unchecked. This CDR3 is built from 14 residues. From germline, CDR1 is SGHTS and CDR2 YDEGEE. The CDR3 protein is CASSRGSDQETQYF.

This rearrangement joins TRBV20-1 to TRBJ2-3; lacking DNA, the TRBD2 call made by TCRdb goes unchecked. Germline loops: CDR1 DFQATT, CDR2 SNEGSKA (reference sequence). CDR3 size: 17 residues. The CDR3 protein is CSASLPSGRLNTDTQYF.

The chain couples TRBV5-1 to TRBJ2-1; without DNA, the TCRdb call of TRBD2 cannot be checked. CDR1 is SGHRS, CDR2 YFSETQ, per germline. CDR3 length equals 15 residues. The CDR3 loop reads CASSLVSGRDNEQFF.

The chain uses TRBV20-1 and TRBJ2-1; TCRdb picks TRBD2, but there is no DNA to check that call. Germline CDR1 is DFQATT and CDR2 is SNEGSKA (reference sequence). There are 12 residues in the CDR3. CDR3 protein: CSAAGTRNEQFF.

The chain joins TRBV7-9 to TRBJ2-5; TCRdb designates TRBD1, a call that cannot be tested without DNA. The CDR3 extends over 14 amino acids. The germline CDR1 and CDR2 sequences are SEHNR and FQNEAQ (reference sequence). Here the CDR3 reads CASSLSDLQETQYF.

J is TRBJ2-3 and V is TRBV30. This CDR3 is 15 amino acids long. Germline V lookup: CDR1 GTSNPN, CDR2 SVGIG (reference sequence). The CDR3 is CAWSLAETHTDTQYF.

V and J are TRBV7-9 and TRBJ2-2. Germline V CDR1 and CDR2: SEHNR, FQNEAQ (reference sequence). This CDR3 has 12 residues. CDR3 sequence reads: CASSLTAGELFF.

The chain employs TRBV18 and TRBJ1-1; TCRdb returns TRBD1, unconfirmable since there is no DNA. The CDR3 is 14 residues long. The germline V gene encodes CDR1 KGHSH and CDR2 LQKENI. CDR3 in amino acids: CASSPQAEGTEAFF.

V is TRBV20-1 and J is TRBJ2-1; the D call from TCRdb, TRBD1, cannot be confirmed without DNA. This CDR3 comprises 13 residues. Germline V gene sequence: CDR1 DFQATT, CDR2 SNEGSKA (reference sequence). CDR3 loop: CSVGGRGYNEQFF.

V and J are TRBV9 and TRBJ2-5. CDR1 and CDR2 from the germline V gene are SGDLS and YYNGEE. The CDR3 runs to 14 residues. The CDR3 here is CASSVAPAGETQYF.

This chain uses TRBV20-1 with TRBJ1-2; TCRdb's assignment of TRBD1 cannot be checked, as there is no DNA. Germline CDR1 reads DFQATT; CDR2 reads SNEGSKA (reference sequence). This CDR3 comprises 14 residues. The CDR3 loop reads CSAIYRGVKDGYTF.

The CDR3 sequence is CSEGTGFDTQYF. The chain carries TRBV29-1 and TRBJ2-3; TCRdb's assignment of TRBD1 cannot be checked, as there is no DNA. The CDR3 spans 12 residues. CDR1 SQVTM and CDR2 ANQGSEA come from the germline V gene.

The rearrangement joins TRBV27 to TRBJ1-6; the TCRdb D gene call, TRBD1, has no DNA to confirm it. There are 16 residues in the CDR3. Germline CDR1 reads MNHEY; CDR2 reads SMNVEV (reference sequence). The CDR3 loop is CASSSGGTSYNSPLHF.

This chain uses TRBV4-3 with TRBJ1-2; TCRdb returns TRBD1, unconfirmable since there is no DNA. CDR1 is LGHNA and CDR2 is YSLEER in the germline V gene. The CDR3 has 18 amino acids. CDR3 in amino acids: CASSQEVSLGREGYGYTF.

This chain uses TRBV12-3 or TRBV12-4 with TRBJ1-1. The CDR3 is 12 residues long. The CDR3 here is CASRLGPAEAFF.

This sequence joins TRBV27 and TRBJ2-4. Germline values: CDR1 MNHEY, CDR2 SMNVEV (reference sequence). The CDR3 totals 13 residues. CDR3 region: CASRDRVAAIQYF.

The J gene is TRBJ2-7, the V gene TRBV27; TCRdb gives TRBD2 as the D gene, but with no DNA this cannot be confirmed. Germline V gives CDR1 MNHEY, CDR2 SMNVEV (reference sequence). The CDR3 spans 14 residues. The CDR3 sequence: CASSPGLAKYEQYF.

The chain joins TRBV12-3 or TRBV12-4 to TRBJ1-3. The CDR3 sequence is 11 residues long. The CDR3 protein is CASSLIGNLDF.

The chain recombines TRBV5-1 with TRBJ2-7; TCRdb returns TRBD1, unconfirmable since there is no DNA. Germline V gene lookup returns CDR1 SGHRS and CDR2 YFSETQ. CDR3 length equals 15 residues. The CDR3 is CASSPRQGTTYEQYF.

CDR3 region: CSARVGVRTNEKLFF. The rearrangement uses TRBV20-1 and TRBJ1-4; the TCRdb D gene call, TRBD1, has no DNA to confirm it. Per germline, CDR1 DFQATT and CDR2 SNEGSKA (reference sequence). This CDR3 is 15 amino acids long.

This sequence joins TRBV5-1 and TRBJ1-1. Germline V lookup: CDR1 SGHRS, CDR2 YFSETQ. The CDR3 contains 13 residues. CDR3 sequence reads: CASSREVGTEAFF.